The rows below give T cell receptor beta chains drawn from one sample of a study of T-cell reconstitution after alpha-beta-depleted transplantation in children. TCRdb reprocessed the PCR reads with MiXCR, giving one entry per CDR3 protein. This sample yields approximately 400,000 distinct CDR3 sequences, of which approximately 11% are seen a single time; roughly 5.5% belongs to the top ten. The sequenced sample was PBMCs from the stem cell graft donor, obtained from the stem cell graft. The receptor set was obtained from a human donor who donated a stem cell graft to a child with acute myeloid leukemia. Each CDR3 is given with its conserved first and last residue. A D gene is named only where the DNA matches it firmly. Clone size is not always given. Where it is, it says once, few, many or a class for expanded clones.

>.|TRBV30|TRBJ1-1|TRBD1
TGTGCCTGGGGGGGACAGGGGAGCCTGAACACTGAAGCTTTCTTT
CAWGGQGSLNTEAFF
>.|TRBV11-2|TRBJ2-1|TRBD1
TGTGCCAGCAGCCTAGGACAGGGGACGGGGGAGCAGTTCTTC
CASSLGQGTGEQFF
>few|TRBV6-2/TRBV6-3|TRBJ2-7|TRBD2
TGTGCCAGCAGTTCCTCCCGACTAGCGTCCCCCTACGAGCAGTACTTC
CASSSSRLASPYEQYF
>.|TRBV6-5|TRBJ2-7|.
TGTGCCAGCAGTTACTCGGCGGGCGGCTACGAGCAGTACTTC
CASSYSAGGYEQYF
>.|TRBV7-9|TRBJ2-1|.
TGTGCCGGCGAGGGATTCAGGTCCCTTTCCTACAATGAGCAGTTCTTC
CAGEGFRSLSYNEQFF
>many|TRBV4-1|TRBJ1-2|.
TGCGCCAGCAGCCAAGATGGAGGGGTGGTGGGTCTCAGGGACTATGGCTACACCTTC
CASSQDGGVVGLRDYGYTF
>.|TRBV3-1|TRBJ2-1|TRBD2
TGTGCCAGCAGCCCCCTAGCGGGGGGGCCGGTCGATGAGCAGTTCTTC
CASSPLAGGPVDEQFF
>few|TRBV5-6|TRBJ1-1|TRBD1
TGTGCCAGCAGCTTGGCCAGACAGGGGAACACTGAAGCTTTCTTT
CASSLARQGNTEAFF
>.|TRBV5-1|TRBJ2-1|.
TGCGCCAGCGGAACCGGGACCACGGGTGGCTACAATGAGCAGTTCTTC
CASGTGTTGGYNEQFF
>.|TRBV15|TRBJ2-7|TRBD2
TGTGCCACCAGCAGAGATAAACTAGCGGCTTACGAGCAGTACTTC
CATSRDKLAAYEQYF
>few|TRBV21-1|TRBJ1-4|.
TGTGCCAGCAGCACGGAGCGGACAGGAAGGATTGAAAAACTGTTTTTT
CASSTERTGRIEKLFF
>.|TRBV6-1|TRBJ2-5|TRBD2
TGTGCCAGCAGTGTCGGACTAGCGACGCGAGAGACCCAGTACTTC
CASSVGLATRETQYF
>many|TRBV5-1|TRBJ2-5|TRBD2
TGCGCCAGCAGCCCACGAGGAGCGGGGGAAAAAGAGACCCAGTACTTC
CASSPRGAGEKETQYF